The 9 T cell receptor beta chains in this list originate from one sample, sequenced in a study of CD8 T cells in Susac syndrome. With random hexamers, 0.5 to 1 ug RNA was reverse transcribed. TCRdb itself ran the immunoSEQ multiplex PCR reads through MiXCR, one entry per CDR3 protein. The sample contains some 140,000 distinct CDR3 sequences, around 95% of which appear only once. Sequenced input: CD8+ T cells from PBMCs. The receptors were sampled from a human donor with Susac syndrome.

This chain links TRBV9 with TRBJ2-5; 7 positions match TRBD2. The germline V gene encodes CDR1 SGDLS and CDR2 YYNGEE. The CDR3 loop spans 15 amino acids. The V and J ends lost 3 bases and 1 base, in that order; junction bases with no gene match: 6. The CDR3 protein is CASSAQRDRQETQYF. CDR3 DNA: TGTGCCAGCAGCGCCCAGCGGGACCGCCAAGAGACCCAGTACTTC. The full variable domain, its missing parts supplied by reference TRBV9 and TRBJ2-5, is DSGVTQTPKHLITATGQRVTLRCSPRSGDLSVYWYQQSLDQGLQFLIQYYNGEERAKGNILERFSAQQFPDLHSELNLSSLELGDSALYFCASSAQRDRQETQYFGPGTRLLVL.

CDR3 sequence: CASSFRLEGNQPQHF. The CDR3, as DNA: TGTGCCAGCAGTTTCAGGCTCGAAGGCAATCAGCCCCAGCATTTT. The chain links TRBV27 to TRBJ1-5; unclear D gene. The CDR3 runs 15 residues. The germline V gene encodes CDR1 MNHEY and CDR2 SMNVEV (reference sequence). V lost 3 bases, J lost 2 bases, and 11 bases lay in between.

The V and J genes are TRBV4-1 and TRBJ1-1, with TRBD1 identical over 7 bases. The CDR3 has 13 residues. CDR1 and CDR2 from the germline V gene are MGHRA and YSYEKL. V lost 2 bases and J lost 10; bases outside the gene matches: 7. The CDR3 DNA sequence: TGCGCCAGCAGCCAAACCGGGACAGAGGGAGCTTTCTTT. Translated, it gives CASSQTGTEGAFF.

The V call is TRBV27, the J call TRBJ2-7, with D possibly TRBD2 on 6 matching bases. CDR1 and CDR2 (germline): MNHEY, SMNVEV (reference sequence). The CDR3 extends over 13 amino acids. The V end was cut by 7 bases, the J end by 3 bases, with 13 bases between. In DNA form, the CDR3 reads TGTGCCAGCAAACCCGGGACTCACTACGAGCAGTACTTC. Encoded protein: CASKPGTHYEQYF.

This chain joins TRBV27 and TRBJ2-1; perhaps TRBD2 as D (5 bases). Trimming cost V 0 bases and J 6 bases, with 6 bases left between them. The CDR3 length is 13 residues. Germline V gives CDR1 MNHEY, CDR2 SMNVEV (reference sequence). The CDR3 loop reads CASSLSAGNEQFF. In nucleotides, the CDR3 is TGTGCCAGCAGTTTATCGGCGGGCAATGAGCAGTTCTTC.

This clonotype has more than one count but fewer than ten. The chain is built from TRBV5-1 and TRBJ2-7; a possible D gene is TRBD1 (5 bases). Trimming took off 4 bases at V and 7 bases at J, with 9 bases between the two ends. CDR1 and CDR2 from the germline V gene are SGHRS and YFSETQ. This CDR3 comprises 11 residues. Written as DNA, the CDR3 is TGCGCCAGCAGCAACGGACAAGAGCAGTACTTC. Its protein is CASSNGQEQYF.

This clonotype was picked up one time. The chain combines TRBV24-1 with TRBJ2-5; D is possibly TRBD1 (5 bases). This CDR3 spans 13 amino acids. CDR1 and CDR2 from the germline V gene are KGHDR and SFDVKD. V gave up 9 bases and J gave up 7 bases, with 17 bases separating them. CDR3 sequence reads: CATSPPGSATQYF. As DNA, the CDR3 is TGTGCCACCTCCCCACCAGGGTCGGCGACCCAGTACTTC.

This clonotype was seen a few times. The J gene is TRBJ2-1, the V gene TRBV7-9; TRBD1 matches at 7 bases. The CDR3 loop spans 12 amino acids. CDR1 is SEHNR, CDR2 FQNEAQ, per germline (reference sequence). V trimming: 8 bases; J trimming: 5 bases; junction bases outside the gene matches: 3. The CDR3 region has the DNA TGTGCCAGCGGACAGGTACACAATGAGCAGTTCTTC. Translated, it gives CASGQVHNEQFF.

The chain joins TRBV7-2 to TRBJ2-3; TRBD2 agrees at 10 bases. Germline CDR1 and CDR2: SGHTA and FQGNSA. This CDR3 region has 16 residues. V trimming: 3 bases; J trimming: 4 bases; junction bases outside the gene matches: 7. CDR3 region: CASSFYLAGVPDTQYF. In DNA form, the CDR3 reads TGTGCCAGCAGCTTCTACCTAGCGGGAGTCCCAGATACGCAGTATTTT. Variable domain in full (rest from reference TRBV7-2 and TRBJ2-3): GAGVSQSPSNKVTEKGKDVELRCDPISGHTALYWYRQSLGQGLEFLIYFQGNSAPDKSGLPSDRFSAERTGGSVSTLTIQRTQQEDSAVYLCASSFYLAGVPDTQYFGPGTRLTVL.